A single sample is the source of the 12 T cell receptor beta chains below, sequenced in a study of shared clonotypes between healthy human individuals. Using immunoSEQ multiplex PCR, the repertoire was profiled, and TCRdb retains in-frame clones only, with some absent. The sample lists 650,000 to 700,000 clones, about nine tenths occurring once. The sequencing sample was made of memory CD8+ T cells from PBMCs. Specified subset: CD45RO+ cells pooled with CCR7-negative TemRA cells. These receptors originate from a man between 18 and 29 years old in good health. Some clones in this sample may be carry-over from other donors' samples.

V and J are TRBV2 and TRBJ1-2, with D hard to call. Per germline, CDR1 SNHLY and CDR2 FYNNEI. CDR3 length equals 10 residues. V was clipped by 11 bases and J by 1 base, with 5 bases between them. The CDR3 coding sequence is TGTGCCCGTCTTAACTATGGCTACACCTTC. Protein product: CARLNYGYTF.

CDR3 amino acids: CASSTLPSGEISSGANVLTF. CDR3 bases: TGTGCCAGTAGTACCCTCCCGAGCGGGGAGATTAGCTCTGGGGCCAACGTCCTGACTTTC. The chain carries TRBV19 and TRBJ2-6; 7 nucleotides agree with TRBD2. This CDR3 is built from 20 residues. The germline V gene encodes CDR1 LNHDA and CDR2 SQIVND (reference sequence). Trimming removed 4 bases from V and 0 bases from J; junction bases left unmatched: 15.

The chain joins TRBV9 to TRBJ2-1; tentative D call: TRBD1 (6 bases). The germline V and J ends were trimmed by 4 bases and 3 bases, with 8 bases remaining between them. The CDR3 totals 13 residues. Germline lookup yields CDR1 SGDLS and CDR2 YYNGEE. The CDR3 DNA reads TGTGCCAGCAGCCAGGGGTTCTACAATGAGCAGTTCTTC. As protein: CASSQGFYNEQFF.

The CDR3 is CASSSPTGYGNEQFF. The CDR3 nucleotides read TGTGCCAGCAGCTCTCCGACAGGGTATGGCAATGAGCAGTTCTTC. V is TRBV7-9 and J is TRBJ2-1; TRBD1 agrees at 7 bases. Unmatched junction bases numbered 9, after V lost 4 bases and J lost 6 bases. Germline values: CDR1 SEHNR, CDR2 FQNEAQ (reference sequence). The CDR3 loop spans 15 amino acids.

The chain has TRBV19 and TRBJ2-7; TRBD2 matches at 9 bases. Germline trimming cut 10 bases from V and 2 bases from J; bases unmatched to any gene: 9. There are 14 residues in the CDR3. Germline V gives CDR1 LNHDA, CDR2 SQIVND (reference sequence). The CDR3 spells CANQPGLAAYEQYF. The CDR3 nucleotides read TGTGCCAATCAGCCGGGACTAGCAGCCTACGAGCAGTACTTC. The whole variable domain, filled in from reference TRBV19 and TRBJ2-7, reads DGGITQSPKYLFRKEGQNVTLSCEQNLNHDAMYWYRQDPGQGLRLIYYSQIVNDFQKGDIAEGYSVSREKKESFPLTVTSAQKNPTAFYLCANQPGLAAYEQYFGPGTRLTVT.

The rearrangement links TRBV6-4 to TRBJ2-3; 8 bases are a match to TRBD2. Germline values: CDR1 MRHNA, CDR2 SNTAGT. This CDR3 comprises 16 residues. V trimming: 2 bases; J trimming: 6 bases; junction bases outside the gene matches: 10. In nucleotides, the CDR3 is TGTGCCAGCAGTGACCTGGCGGGGGGATCGGCGGATACGCAGTATTTT. Amino acid sequence: CASSDLAGGSADTQYF.

V gene TRBV30 combines with J gene TRBJ1-2; D is possibly TRBD1 (5 bases). The V end was cut by 0 bases, the J end by 8 bases, with 25 bases between. The CDR3 totals 17 residues. In germline, CDR1 is GTSNPN, CDR2 SVGIG (reference sequence). The CDR3 loop is CAWSVPMGVFPSGGYTF. CDR3 nucleotide sequence: TGTGCCTGGAGTGTTCCAATGGGGGTTTTCCCCTCGGGAGGCTACACCTTC.

The gene calls are TRBV9 and TRBJ2-5; possibly TRBD2 for D (5 bases). The V end was cut by 3 bases, the J end by 6 bases, with 15 bases between. The germline V gene encodes CDR1 SGDLS and CDR2 YYNGEE. This CDR3 region has 14 residues. This CDR3 reads CASSGGRTGKTQYF. CDR3 coding DNA: TGTGCCAGCAGCGGTGGCAGGACTGGAAAGACCCAGTACTTC.

The V call is TRBV25-1, the J call TRBJ2-7; 7 bases agree with TRBD1. This CDR3 has 14 residues. After removal of 5 bases from V and 2 bases from J, the junction contained 6 bases not matched to a gene. Germline assignment: CDR1 MGHDK and CDR2 SYGVNS. The DNA of the CDR3 is TGTGCCAGCAGTTCACGGGACAGCGCCTACGAGCAGTACTTC. Its translation is CASSSRDSAYEQYF.

The J gene is TRBJ1-2, the V gene TRBV10-3; 8 bases align to TRBD1. Germline-derived CDR1 and CDR2 are ENHRY and SYGVKD. The CDR3 sequence is 13 residues long. V shed 10 bases, J shed 0 bases, and the junction held 4 bases outside the gene matches. CDR3 bases: TGTGCCACCGTGACAGGGGCTAACTATGGCTACACCTTC. Amino acid sequence: CATVTGANYGYTF.

The chain joins TRBV5-6 to TRBJ1-1, with D unclear. This CDR3 contains 12 residues. The ends were cut back, 3 bases at V and 3 bases at J, with 6 bases in the middle. Germline CDR1 is SGHDT and CDR2 is YYEEEE. The CDR3 sequence is CASSWYDTEAFF. The CDR3 DNA sequence: TGTGCCAGCAGCTGGTACGACACTGAAGCTTTCTTT.

This clone showed up just a few times. The chain couples TRBV4-1 to TRBJ1-5, with no clear D. The CDR3 is 14 amino acids. Germline lookup yields CDR1 MGHRA and CDR2 YSYEKL. V was cut by 4 bases and J by 7 bases, with 14 bases left in between. The CDR3 loop is CASSPVTQAQPQHF. In DNA, the CDR3 is TGCGCCAGCAGCCCGGTCACCCAGGCCCAGCCCCAGCATTTT.